This entry features one T cell receptor beta chain sequence. The antigen this receptor binds is unknown. Per-base quality was not reported, and no clone a single base away is much larger than it. This sample is drawn from a study of blood T cell repertoires in COVID-19 (dated by TCRdb to 2019 to 2021). General notes on the study: Samples covering the acute and convalescent phases of COVID-19 were provided by collaborators in the United States, Italy and Spain. The material from the prospective study consisted of cDNA or gDNA derived from T cells, B-cell-depleted T cells, or PBMCs. Deeply sampled blood TCRbeta repertoires from subjects exposed to, actively infected with, or recovered from COVID-19 were included in the dataset. The repertoires were released in a freely available public database intended as a resource for research on the immune response to SARS-CoV-2. The samples were drawn from the first 160 participants of the ongoing ImmuneRACE study and from 1,254 subjects provided by 6 global collaborators. Sample metadata almost always included a de-identified subject ID, COVID-19 status, age in years and sex. Where available, HLA class I and class II types were obtained from metadata supplied by the sample provider rather than from assay-based typing.

The CDR3 has 13 amino acids, counting the end cysteine and phenylalanine. Only CDR3 DNA remains: 39 bases, in frame from the first base. V sheds 3 bases and J sheds 0 bases, leaving 5 bases between their ends. Whole blood was collected in K2EDTA tubes by collaborating institutions according to the institutions' own protocols. For TCRbeta analysis, collaborators shipped samples in one of three forms: frozen whole blood, isolated PBMCs, or DNA extracted from either of those sample types. TCRbeta CDR3 regions were amplified from genomic DNA by means of the immunoSEQ Assay, a bias-controlled multiplex PCR. The original methods were these. Nucleated cell counts per sample were estimated from amplification of reference gene primers within the assay. To quantify the absolute abundance of each unique TCRbeta CDR3 rearrangement, sequence reads were collapsed and filtered. Productive Simpson clonality was computed per sample as the square root of Simpson's diversity index over productive rearrangements. Entries here come from immuneACCESS through TCRdb and include only in-frame sequences with V and J called. Some clones fail to appear in such tables; in the studies checked, an unresolved V gene covers under half of the shortfall, and the cause of the remainder is unknown. That table is the source of V, J and clone size, and D and trimming were worked out from the DNA. The sample yields around 300,000 clones; over 80% were counted once. The ten largest clonotypes hold around 3.5% of the sample.

The paper's findings and limits, for the study overall: The amount of clinical and demographic metadata varied by source and participant and was provided uncurated.

This clonotype originated in a woman in her 40s with acute or convalescent COVID-19. Recombination joined TRBV12-3 or TRBV12-4 with TRBJ1-1, with the D segment identity uncertain. The sequenced material came from peripheral blood. Read as DNA, the sequence is TGTGCCAGCAGTTTCTTTTTGAACACTGAAGCTTTCTTT. Its amino acids are CASSFFLNTEAFF.